Shown below are 16 T cell receptor beta chains from a single sample sequenced in a study of graft-versus-host responses after intestinal transplantation. What these receptors recognize is not known. Measured with immunoSEQ multiplex PCR; TCRdb has only the in-frame clones, and not every one. Here the sample spans roughly 100,000 clones, more than 75% being singletons. Sequences were derived from unstimulated CD4+ T cells sorted from spleen or lymph node cells, sampled before intestinal transplant. The receptors here all came from a human donor who received an intestinal transplant.

The table lists this clone with a count of one. This chain links TRBV11-1 with TRBJ1-1; 7 nucleotides match TRBD1. Germline V gene lookup returns CDR1 SGHAT and CDR2 FQDESV (reference sequence). The CDR3 has 16 amino acids. J lost 0 bases, V lost 1 base, and 5 bases had no gene match. This CDR3 is CASSLGVDRVNTEAFF. The CDR3 DNA is TGTGCCAGCAGCTTAGGGGTCGACAGGGTGAACACTGAAGCTTTCTTT. Complete variable domain (other parts from reference TRBV11-1 and TRBJ1-1): EAEVAQSPRYKITEKSQAVAFWCDPISGHATLYWYRQILGQGPELLVQFQDESVVDDSQLPKDRFSAERLKGVDSTLKIQPAELGDSAMYLCASSLGVDRVNTEAFFGQGTRLTVV.

This clone was observed a single time. V is TRBV15 and J is TRBJ1-1; D possibly corresponds to TRBD1 (5 bases). From germline, CDR1 is LNHNV and CDR2 YYDKDF (reference sequence). V lost 0 bases to trimming and J lost 4 bases, with 12 bases between them. The length of the CDR3 is 15 residues. CDR3 sequence reads: CATSRDRRGLTEAFF. DNA for the CDR3: TGTGCCACCAGCAGAGATCGAAGGGGACTCACTGAAGCTTTCTTT.

V and J are TRBV6-6 and TRBJ2-3, with no clear D. The V end was cut by 6 bases, the J end by 2 bases, with 12 bases between. This CDR3 has 14 amino acids. Germline V lookup: CDR1 MNHNY, CDR2 SVGAGI (reference sequence). The chain's CDR3 is CASRLEALTDTQYF. The DNA for the CDR3 is TGTGCCAGCAGGCTAGAGGCACTCACAGATACGCAGTATTTT.

The J gene is TRBJ2-5, the V gene TRBV6-5, with 8 nucleotides matching TRBD2. After removal of 11 bases from V and 4 bases from J, the junction contained 15 bases not matched to a gene. Per the germline V gene, CDR1 is MNHEY and CDR2 is SVGAGI. The CDR3 has 15 residues. The CDR3 reads CASRYGGGRGETQYF. CDR3 coding DNA: TGTGCCTCGCGGTACGGCGGGGGGCGGGGAGAGACCCAGTACTTC.

This chain joins TRBV6-1 and TRBJ2-7; 11 nucleotides agree with TRBD2. The CDR3 covers 14 residues. The V gene end was trimmed by 6 bases and the J gene end by 3 bases; junction bases not matched to a gene: 4. From germline, CDR1 is MNHNS and CDR2 SASEGT. In DNA form, the CDR3 reads TGTGCCAGCAGCGTAGCGGGAGGGTTCTACGAGCAGTACTTC. It translates to CASSVAGGFYEQYF.

V gene TRBV19 combines with J gene TRBJ2-7, with 10 nucleotides matching TRBD2. This CDR3 is built from 15 residues. V was clipped by 4 bases and J by 2 bases; unmatched bases: 5. The V gene's germline CDR1 is LNHDA and CDR2 SQIVND (reference sequence). CDR3 sequence (DNA): TGTGCCAGTAGTACGAGCGGGGGGGGGACCTACGAGCAGTACTTC. The encoded protein is CASSTSGGGTYEQYF.

V and J are TRBV5-6 and TRBJ2-5, with D maybe TRBD1 (7 bases). Germline V gene data show CDR1 as SGHDT and CDR2 as YYEEEE. The CDR3 totals 16 residues. V was shortened by 1 base and J by 4 bases, with 17 bases between the two germline ends. CDR3 in amino acids: CASSLIRRGRGETQYF. CDR3 in DNA: TGTGCCAGCAGCTTGATACGGAGGGGGCGCGGAGAGACCCAGTACTTC.

The gene calls are TRBV6-5 and TRBJ1-6; no clear D gene. Germline CDR1 MNHEY, CDR2 SVGAGI. The CDR3 extends over 14 amino acids. V was pared by 2 bases and J by 5 bases, with 7 bases between. CDR3 loop: CASSYGQDNSPLHF. In DNA form, the CDR3 reads TGTGCCAGCAGTTACGGGCAGGATAATTCACCCCTCCACTTT.

The rearrangement uses TRBV7-6 and TRBJ2-1; 10 bases are shared with TRBD2. With 2 bases clipped from V and 8 bases from J, the junction kept 6 bases outside the gene matches. There are 15 residues in the CDR3. In germline, CDR1 is SGHVS, CDR2 FNYEAQ. CDR3 nucleotides: TGTGCCAGCAGCTTACCAGCGGGGGGGAGGGATGAGCAGTTCTTC. Translated: CASSLPAGGRDEQFF.

The chain couples TRBV10-2 to TRBJ2-1; tentatively, D is TRBD2 (5 bases). The CDR3 totals 12 residues. Per the germline V gene, CDR1 is WSHSY and CDR2 is SAAADI. Trimming removed 4 bases from V and 7 bases from J, with 8 bases in between. The CDR3 loop is CASSVTGNEQFF. As DNA, the CDR3 is TGCGCCAGCAGTGTAACGGGGAATGAGCAGTTCTTC.

The CDR3 sequence: CASSESGTYEQYF. CDR3 DNA sequence: TGCGCCAGCAGTGAGTCTGGGACCTACGAGCAGTACTTC. The chain is built from TRBV10-1 and TRBJ2-7; D gene uncertain. Germline V gene data show CDR1 as WNHNN and CDR2 as SYGVQD (reference sequence). This CDR3 has 13 residues. V was pared by 0 bases and J by 2 bases, with 5 bases between.

This clone was counted once. The chain links TRBV6-6 to TRBJ1-1; TRBD1 agrees at 7 bases. The CDR3 has 14 amino acids. The J segment lost 3 bases and the V segment lost 1 base, leaving 2 bases of the junction unmatched. Germline assignment: CDR1 MNHNY and CDR2 SVGAGI (reference sequence). The CDR3 nucleotides read TGTGCCAGCAGTTACTACGACAGGGACACTGAAGCTTTCTTT. Its translation: CASSYYDRDTEAFF.

The chain carries TRBV11-2 and TRBJ1-4; 7 bases map to TRBD1. CDR1 and CDR2 (germline): SGHAT, FQNNGV. V lost 5 bases, J lost 7 bases, and 10 bases stayed unmatched. CDR3 length: 15 residues. The chain's CDR3 is CASSPRQGGSEKLFF. CDR3 sequence (DNA): TGTGCCAGCAGCCCGCGACAGGGAGGGAGTGAAAAACTGTTTTTT. The entire variable domain, with the rest obtained from reference TRBV11-2 and TRBJ1-4, is as follows: EAGVAQSPRYKIIEKRQSVAFWCNPISGHATLYWYQQILGQGPKLLIQFQNNGVVDDSQLPKDRFSAERLKGVDSTLKIQPAKLEDSAVYLCASSPRQGGSEKLFFGSGTQLSVL.

This chain links TRBV9 with TRBJ2-1; 8 bases align to TRBD2. Trimming removed 6 bases from V and 6 bases from J; junction bases left unmatched: 14. The CDR3 totals 16 residues. The germline V gene encodes CDR1 SGDLS and CDR2 YYNGEE. CDR3 bases: TGTGCCAGCACCGAGGGGGGGACTAGACGGCGCAATGAGCAGTTCTTC. Translated: CASTEGGTRRRNEQFF.

The gene calls are TRBV19 and TRBJ2-7, with D unclear. Per the germline V gene, CDR1 is LNHDA and CDR2 is SQIVND (reference sequence). V gave up 3 bases and J gave up 0 bases, with 9 bases separating them. This CDR3 comprises 14 residues. CDR3 protein: CASSIEHPSYEQYF. CDR3 in DNA: TGTGCCAGTAGTATCGAACACCCCTCCTACGAGCAGTACTTC.

This clone was seen only a few times. This rearrangement joins TRBV2 to TRBJ1-6; tentative D call: TRBD1 (6 bases). Trimming removed 6 bases from V and 7 bases from J, with 13 bases in between. Germline values: CDR1 SNHLY, CDR2 FYNNEI. The CDR3 consists of 14 residues. This CDR3 is CASRNRVGNSPLHF. CDR3 DNA sequence: TGTGCCAGCAGAAACAGGGTTGGCAATTCACCCCTCCACTTT.